A selection of T cell receptor beta chains follows, all from one sample in a study of T cell responses to AZD1222 COVID-19 vaccine. Clones were read by immunoSEQ multiplex PCR, and TCRdb kept only the in-frame ones, dropping some. The sample has around 53,000 clones, approximately 85% seen once. The source material was peripheral blood, sampled on day 0 of MenACWY control vaccination. Receptors originate from an adult in good health. The CDR3 runs from the conserved cysteine through the conserved F or W. The D gene is left open where the match is weak. Rows give clone size only sometimes, using once, few, many, or a class for an expanded clone.

clone size: .
D gene: TRBD2
CDR3 length: 17
V gene: TRBV5-1
J gene: TRBJ2-2
CDR3 DNA: TGCGCCAGCAGCCCGGGACTAGCGGGAGGGAACACCGGGGAGCTGTTTTTT
CDR3 protein: CASSPGLAGGNTGELFF

clone size: .
D gene: TRBD1
CDR3 length: 13
V gene: TRBV29-1
J gene: TRBJ1-2
CDR3 DNA: TGCAGCGTTACAGGGGGTGGTAACTATGGCTACACCTTC
CDR3 protein: CSVTGGGNYGYTF

clone size: .
D gene: TRBD2
CDR3 length: 16
V gene: TRBV28
J gene: TRBJ2-7
CDR3 DNA: TGTGCCAGCAGTTCCCCGACTAGCGGGACCTCCTACGAGCAGTACTTC
CDR3 protein: CASSSPTSGTSYEQYF

clone size: .
D gene: .
CDR3 length: 11
V gene: TRBV29-1
J gene: TRBJ2-1
CDR3 DNA: TGCAGCGTTTGGACAGACAATGAGCAGTTCTTC
CDR3 protein: CSVWTDNEQFF

clone size: .
D gene: .
CDR3 length: 15
V gene: TRBV5-4
J gene: TRBJ2-3
CDR3 DNA: TGTGCCAGCAGCTTGCGCGGCACAGGGCCAGATACGCAGTATTTT
CDR3 protein: CASSLRGTGPDTQYF

clone size: .
D gene: .
CDR3 length: 14
V gene: TRBV18
J gene: TRBJ2-1
CDR3 DNA: TGTGCCAGCTCACGAGTGACAGATTACAATGAGCAGTTCTTC
CDR3 protein: CASSRVTDYNEQFF

clone size: .
D gene: TRBD1
CDR3 length: 13
V gene: TRBV28
J gene: TRBJ1-1
CDR3 DNA: TGTGCCAGCAGTCTCCGACAGGGTCTTCTAGCTTTCTTT
CDR3 protein: CASSLRQGLLAFF

clone size: .
D gene: .
CDR3 length: 12
V gene: TRBV18
J gene: TRBJ2-7
CDR3 DNA: TGTGCCAGCTCACCAGTGGGAGCCGAGCAGTACTTC
CDR3 protein: CASSPVGAEQYF

clone size: .
D gene: .
CDR3 length: 12
V gene: TRBV19
J gene: TRBJ1-1
CDR3 DNA: TGTGCCAGTAACGAGAGGGGCACTGAAGCTTTCTTT
CDR3 protein: CASNERGTEAFF

clone size: .
D gene: .
CDR3 length: 14
V gene: TRBV13
J gene: TRBJ1-5
CDR3 DNA: TGTGCCAGCAGCTTAGGGACAGCAAATCAGCCCCAGCATTTT
CDR3 protein: CASSLGTANQPQHF

clone size: .
D gene: TRBD1
CDR3 length: 16
V gene: TRBV4-3
J gene: TRBJ1-2
CDR3 DNA: TGCGCCAGCAGCCAACGTCGACAGGGGGAGAACTATGGCTACACCTTC
CDR3 protein: CASSQRRQGENYGYTF

clone size: .
D gene: .
CDR3 length: 12
V gene: TRBV7-8
J gene: TRBJ2-5
CDR3 DNA: TGTGCCAGCAGCTTTGAGATAAAGACCCAGTACTTC
CDR3 protein: CASSFEIKTQYF

clone size: .
D gene: .
CDR3 length: 12
V gene: TRBV20-1
J gene: TRBJ1-2
CDR3 DNA: TGCAGTGCTAGTCTCAGAAGGGGTGGCTACACCTTC
CDR3 protein: CSASLRRGGYTF

clone size: .
D gene: TRBD2
CDR3 length: 14
V gene: TRBV27
J gene: TRBJ2-7
CDR3 DNA: TGTGCCAGCAGTCAAGCGGGAACGTCCTACGAGCAGTACTTC
CDR3 protein: CASSQAGTSYEQYF

clone size: .
D gene: .
CDR3 length: 18
V gene: TRBV24-1
J gene: TRBJ2-6
CDR3 DNA: TGTGCCACCAGTGGTTCTCAGGGCCGGGGACCTGGGGCCAACGTCCTGACTTTC
CDR3 protein: CATSGSQGRGPGANVLTF

clone size: .
D gene: .
CDR3 length: 13
V gene: TRBV11-2
J gene: TRBJ2-7
CDR3 DNA: TGTGCCAGCAGCTTAGGACCTAGCTACGAGCAGTACTTC
CDR3 protein: CASSLGPSYEQYF

clone size: .
D gene: TRBD2
CDR3 length: 15
V gene: TRBV2
J gene: TRBJ2-7
CDR3 DNA: TGTGCCAGCACTCAGCGGGAGGGCACCTTCGGCGAGCAGTACTTC
CDR3 protein: CASTQREGTFGEQYF

clone size: .
D gene: .
CDR3 length: 16
V gene: TRBV5-6
J gene: TRBJ1-2
CDR3 DNA: TGTGCCAGCAGCTTGGTTCCTCAGATGATCAACTATGGCTACACCTTC
CDR3 protein: CASSLVPQMINYGYTF

clone size: .
D gene: TRBD2
CDR3 length: 20
V gene: TRBV9
J gene: TRBJ2-3
CDR3 DNA: TGTGCCAGCAGCGTAGGTGGGGGGACTAGCGGGAGGGCCGGTGCAGATACGCAGTATTTT
CDR3 protein: CASSVGGGTSGRAGADTQYF

clone size: .
D gene: .
CDR3 length: 13
V gene: TRBV7-2
J gene: TRBJ2-7
CDR3 DNA: TGTGCCAGCAGCTTAGAAGGAACCTACGAGCAGTACTTC
CDR3 protein: CASSLEGTYEQYF

clone size: .
D gene: TRBD1
CDR3 length: 17
V gene: TRBV28
J gene: TRBJ1-5
CDR3 DNA: TGTGCCAGCACAACCCTCATCGGGACAGCAATCGATCAGCCCCAGCATTTT
CDR3 protein: CASTTLIGTAIDQPQHF

clone size: .
D gene: .
CDR3 length: 17
V gene: TRBV19
J gene: TRBJ2-4
CDR3 DNA: TGTGCCAGTACGAATTCGTTGGGCAGCTTAGCCAAAAACATTCAGTACTTC
CDR3 protein: CASTNSLGSLAKNIQYF

clone size: .
D gene: .
CDR3 length: 13
V gene: TRBV4-3
J gene: TRBJ1-1
CDR3 DNA: TGCGCCAGCAGCCAAGAGGCGGGCACTGAAGCTTTCTTT
CDR3 protein: CASSQEAGTEAFF

clone size: once
D gene: .
CDR3 length: 11
V gene: TRBV28
J gene: TRBJ1-1
CDR3 DNA: TGTGCCAGCATTGCCAACACTGAAGCTTTCTTT
CDR3 protein: CASIANTEAFF

clone size: .
D gene: .
CDR3 length: 14
V gene: TRBV6-1
J gene: TRBJ2-7
CDR3 DNA: TGTGCCAGCAGTGAAGTGAGGGGGGCCGGCGAGCAGTACTTC
CDR3 protein: CASSEVRGAGEQYF

clone size: .
D gene: TRBD1
CDR3 length: 15
V gene: TRBV11-2
J gene: TRBJ1-6
CDR3 DNA: TGTGCCAGCAGCTTAGTAGGGGGCGCAGAATCACCCCTCCACTTT
CDR3 protein: CASSLVGGAESPLHF

clone size: .
D gene: .
CDR3 length: 12
V gene: TRBV21-1
J gene: TRBJ2-4
CDR3 DNA: TGTGCCAGCAGCAAATCGAAAAACATTCAGTACTTC
CDR3 protein: CASSKSKNIQYF

clone size: .
D gene: .
CDR3 length: 12
V gene: TRBV6-2/TRBV6-3
J gene: TRBJ2-5
CDR3 DNA: TGTGCCAGCAGTTACTCTCGGGAGACCCAGTACTTC
CDR3 protein: CASSYSRETQYF

clone size: few
D gene: TRBD1
CDR3 length: 15
V gene: TRBV7-9
J gene: TRBJ2-2
CDR3 DNA: TGTGCCAGCAGCTGGGACAGGGGGAAGTCCGGGGAGCTGTTTTTT
CDR3 protein: CASSWDRGKSGELFF

clone size: .
D gene: .
CDR3 length: 15
V gene: TRBV6-2/TRBV6-3
J gene: TRBJ1-2
CDR3 DNA: TGTGCCAGCAGTTACGTGGCAGGGAGCGACTATGGCTACACCTTC
CDR3 protein: CASSYVAGSDYGYTF

clone size: .
D gene: TRBD1
CDR3 length: 15
V gene: TRBV7-9
J gene: TRBJ1-3
CDR3 DNA: TGTGCCAGCATTACGGACAGGGGGGCTGGAAACACCATATATTTT
CDR3 protein: CASITDRGAGNTIYF

clone size: .
D gene: .
CDR3 length: 18
V gene: TRBV5-5
J gene: TRBJ1-5
CDR3 DNA: TGTGCCAGCAGCTTGAGGGCGCCAGGGACCCATAGCAATCAGCCCCAGCATTTT
CDR3 protein: CASSLRAPGTHSNQPQHF

clone size: .
D gene: TRBD2
CDR3 length: 14
V gene: TRBV4-1
J gene: TRBJ2-7
CDR3 DNA: TGCGCCAGCAGCCAACTAGCGGGAATTTACGAGCAGTACTTC
CDR3 protein: CASSQLAGIYEQYF

clone size: .
D gene: .
CDR3 length: 11
V gene: TRBV28
J gene: TRBJ1-2
CDR3 DNA: TGTGCCAGCAGTTTTGTCGGCGGCTACACCTTC
CDR3 protein: CASSFVGGYTF

clone size: .
D gene: .
CDR3 length: 15
V gene: TRBV24-1
J gene: TRBJ2-3
CDR3 DNA: TGTGCCACCAGTGATCCCCAGTTCGGCACAGATACGCAGTATTTT
CDR3 protein: CATSDPQFGTDTQYF

clone size: .
D gene: .
CDR3 length: 15
V gene: TRBV6-5
J gene: TRBJ1-5
CDR3 DNA: TGTGCCAGCAGGACGGACCTTCGGGGCAATCAGCCCCAGCATTTT
CDR3 protein: CASRTDLRGNQPQHF

clone size: .
D gene: .
CDR3 length: 12
V gene: TRBV5-6
J gene: TRBJ1-3
CDR3 DNA: TGTGCCAGCAGCTTGGCCGGGAACACCATATATTTT
CDR3 protein: CASSLAGNTIYF

clone size: .
D gene: .
CDR3 length: 16
V gene: TRBV7-9
J gene: TRBJ2-1
CDR3 DNA: TGTGCCAGCAGCATAACGGCGGGCGGTGTGGTTGATGAGCAGTTCTTC
CDR3 protein: CASSITAGGVVDEQFF

clone size: .
D gene: TRBD1
CDR3 length: 12
V gene: TRBV28
J gene: TRBJ1-2
CDR3 DNA: TGTGCCCATGCGACAGGGCTCTATGGCTACACCTTC
CDR3 protein: CAHATGLYGYTF

clone size: .
D gene: .
CDR3 length: 14
V gene: TRBV9
J gene: TRBJ2-3
CDR3 DNA: TGTGCCAGCAGCGTTGGGACCTCGGGAGATACGCAGTATTTT
CDR3 protein: CASSVGTSGDTQYF

clone size: medium-sized
D gene: TRBD2
CDR3 length: 15
V gene: TRBV6-4
J gene: TRBJ2-3
CDR3 DNA: TGTGCCAGCAGTGACGGGACTAGCAGCACAGATACGCAGTATTTT
CDR3 protein: CASSDGTSSTDTQYF

clone size: .
D gene: .
CDR3 length: 14
V gene: TRBV4-3
J gene: TRBJ2-7
CDR3 DNA: TGCGCCAGCAGCCAATCAAGAGGGCACTACGAGCAGTACTTC
CDR3 protein: CASSQSRGHYEQYF

clone size: .
D gene: .
CDR3 length: 14
V gene: TRBV5-8
J gene: TRBJ1-3
CDR3 DNA: TGTGCCAGCAGCTTGGTAGTAACTGGAAACACCATATATTTT
CDR3 protein: CASSLVVTGNTIYF

clone size: .
D gene: .
CDR3 length: 11
V gene: TRBV11-2
J gene: TRBJ2-2
CDR3 DNA: TGTGCCAGCACCAACACCGGGGAGCTGTTTTTT
CDR3 protein: CASTNTGELFF

clone size: .
D gene: .
CDR3 length: 15
V gene: TRBV6-6
J gene: TRBJ1-4
CDR3 DNA: TGTGCCAGCAATGGACAGCCTACAACTAATGAAAAACTGTTTTTT
CDR3 protein: CASNGQPTTNEKLFF

clone size: few
D gene: .
CDR3 length: 13
V gene: TRBV15
J gene: TRBJ2-3
CDR3 DNA: TGTGCCACCAGCAGGGGTGGATGGTCATACGCAGTCTTC
CDR3 protein: CATSRGGWSYAVF

clone size: .
D gene: .
CDR3 length: 15
V gene: TRBV10-3
J gene: TRBJ2-5
CDR3 DNA: TGTGCCATCAGTGTCACGGACAGCCCGTCTGAGGCCCAGTACTTC
CDR3 protein: CAISVTDSPSEAQYF

clone size: .
D gene: .
CDR3 length: 12
V gene: TRBV3-1/TRBV3-2
J gene: TRBJ1-2
CDR3 DNA: TGTGCCAGCAGCCCGGGCGAGTATGGCTACACCTTC
CDR3 protein: CASSPGEYGYTF

clone size: once
D gene: TRBD2
CDR3 length: 15
V gene: TRBV19
J gene: TRBJ2-3
CDR3 DNA: TGTGCCAGTAGTATACTGGGACTAGGGACAGATACGCAGTATTTT
CDR3 protein: CASSILGLGTDTQYF

clone size: .
D gene: .
CDR3 length: 17
V gene: TRBV7-6
J gene: TRBJ2-1
CDR3 DNA: TGTGCCAGCAGCTTAGCACTCTTCCCGGGTTCGGACAATGAGCAGTTCTTC
CDR3 protein: CASSLALFPGSDNEQFF

clone size: once
D gene: .
CDR3 length: 16
V gene: TRBV2
J gene: TRBJ1-6
CDR3 DNA: TGTGCCAGCAGTGAAGATGGGGACCGGGGGAATTCACCCCTCCACTTT
CDR3 protein: CASSEDGDRGNSPLHF

clone size: .
D gene: TRBD1
CDR3 length: 14
V gene: TRBV5-4
J gene: TRBJ1-6
CDR3 DNA: TGTGCCAGCAGCTTCGGGGACAGAAATTCACCCCTCCACTTT
CDR3 protein: CASSFGDRNSPLHF

clone size: few
D gene: .
CDR3 length: 13
V gene: TRBV27
J gene: TRBJ2-7
CDR3 DNA: TGTGCCAGCAGTTTTGGCGGGTCCTACGAGCAGTACTTC
CDR3 protein: CASSFGGSYEQYF

clone size: .
D gene: .
CDR3 length: 11
V gene: TRBV12-3/TRBV12-4
J gene: TRBJ1-1
CDR3 DNA: TGTGCCAGCAGTTCTCGGACCCAAGCTTTCTTT
CDR3 protein: CASSSRTQAFF

clone size: .
D gene: TRBD1
CDR3 length: 14
V gene: TRBV18
J gene: TRBJ1-1
CDR3 DNA: TGTGCCAGCTCACCGACAGGGGTGGACACTGAAGCTTTCTTT
CDR3 protein: CASSPTGVDTEAFF